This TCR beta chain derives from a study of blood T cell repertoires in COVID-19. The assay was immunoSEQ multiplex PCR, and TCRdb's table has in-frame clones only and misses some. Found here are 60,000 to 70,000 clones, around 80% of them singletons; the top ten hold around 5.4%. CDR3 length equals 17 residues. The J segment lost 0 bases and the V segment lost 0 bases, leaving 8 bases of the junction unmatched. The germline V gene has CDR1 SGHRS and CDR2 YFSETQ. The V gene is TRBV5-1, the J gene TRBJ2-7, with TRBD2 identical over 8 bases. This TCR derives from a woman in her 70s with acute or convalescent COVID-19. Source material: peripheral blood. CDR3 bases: TGCGCCAGCAGCTTGGGACTAGCGATTTGGAGCTCCTACGAGCAGTACTTC. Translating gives CASSLGLAIWSSYEQYF.